These 12 T cell receptor beta chains were sequenced from one sample in a study of beta chain features in type 1 diabetes. Overall study findings and caveats: The study found moderately but significantly shorter TCRB CDR3s in all four CD4+ subsets of Type 1 diabetes patients.

What these receptors recognize is not known. Every bit of the isolated RNA underwent reverse transcription, so sequencing read expressed TCRB transcripts. Some clones are missing from TCRdb's copy, which holds only in-frame ones; the method was immunoSEQ multiplex PCR. The top ten clones hold roughly 0.04% of a sample with about 710,000 clones, roughly an eighth of them seen once. Sequencing was carried out using naive CD4+ T cells from blood. The receptors here all came from a man between 18 and 29 years old with type 1 diabetes.

The chain employs TRBV2 and TRBJ2-3, with TRBD1 matching 10 bases. The CDR3 spans 14 residues. Trimming cost V 6 bases and J 3 bases; bases outside gene matches: 3. Germline CDR1 and CDR2: SNHLY and FYNNEI. CDR3: CASRDRGQTDTQYF. Written as DNA, the CDR3 is TGTGCCAGCAGAGACAGGGGGCAGACAGATACGCAGTATTTT. The whole variable domain, remainder taken from reference TRBV2 and TRBJ2-3, is EPEVTQTPSHQVTQMGQEVILRCVPISNHLYFYWYRQILGQKVEFLVSFYNNEISEKSEIFDDQFSVERPDGSNFTLKIRSTKLEDSAMYFCASRDRGQTDTQYFGPGTRLTVL.

This clone was detected only a few times. The V call is TRBV4-1, the J call TRBJ1-5; 7 nucleotides match TRBD1. V was pared by 1 base and J by 5 bases, with 8 bases of the junction left unmatched. The CDR3 runs to 16 residues. The V gene's germline CDR1 is MGHRA and CDR2 YSYEKL. CDR3 protein: CASSQGQGPRDQPQHF. The CDR3 bases are TGCGCCAGCAGCCAAGGACAGGGACCGCGGGATCAGCCCCAGCATTTT.

This clone showed up just a few times. V gene TRBV7-2 combines with J gene TRBJ2-7; tentatively, D is TRBD1 (6 bases). Per germline, CDR1 SGHTA and CDR2 FQGNSA. The V end lost 5 bases, the J end lost 3 bases, and 17 bases lay between the germline ends. The CDR3 length is 15 residues. Here the CDR3 reads CASSLEGPGVYEQYF. CDR3 coding DNA: TGTGCCAGCAGCCTAGAGGGGCCAGGGGTCTACGAGCAGTACTTC. Full variable domain (rest looked up from reference TRBV7-2 and TRBJ2-7): GAGVSQSPSNKVTEKGKDVELRCDPISGHTALYWYRQSLGQGLEFLIYFQGNSAPDKSGLPSDRFSAERTGGSVSTLTIQRTQQEDSAVYLCASSLEGPGVYEQYFGPGTRLTVT.

This clone appeared a few times. J is TRBJ1-6 and V is TRBV21-1. TRBV21-1 is annotated as a pseudogene. The CDR3 runs 17 residues. The CDR3, as DNA: TGTGCCAGCAGCTGGCCAACGAGGTCGAACTGTAATTCACCCCTCCACTTT. It yields the protein CASSWPTRSNCNSPLHF.

Concerning this clone itself: Distinct nucleotide sequences in the sample also encode this CDR3. V and J are TRBV5-1 and TRBJ1-2, with TRBD1 matching over 7 bases. With 4 bases clipped from V and 5 bases from J, the junction kept 5 bases outside the gene matches. From germline, CDR1 is SGHRS and CDR2 YFSETQ. This CDR3 spans 13 amino acids. The DNA for the CDR3 is TGCGCCAGCAGCGCCGGGACAGCTTATGGCTACACCTTC. It codes for CASSAGTAYGYTF.

This clone occurred a few times. The V gene is TRBV30, the J gene TRBJ1-3; no reliable D call. The CDR3 length is 12 residues. Per germline, CDR1 GTSNPN and CDR2 SVGIG (reference sequence). Trimming removed 1 base from V and 7 bases from J, with 8 bases in between. The CDR3 loop reads CAWSEGRNTIYF. The CDR3 DNA follows: TGTGCCTGGAGTGAAGGGCGCAACACCATATATTTT.

This clone was seen a few times. V is TRBV4-1 and J is TRBJ1-4; D is ambiguous. CDR1 and CDR2 (germline): MGHRA, YSYEKL. This CDR3 is built from 14 residues. Trimming left V 0 bases short and J 8 bases short, with 10 bases between. The DNA of the CDR3 is TGCGCCAGCAGCCAAGATTTCCTGAGAGAAAAACTGTTTTTT. Translated, it gives CASSQDFLREKLFF.

This clone was detected a few times. The identical CDR3 is also encoded by other nucleotide sequences in the sample. The gene calls are TRBV15 and TRBJ2-1; possibly TRBD2 for D (5 bases). The CDR3 consists of 16 residues. Germline lookup yields CDR1 LNHNV and CDR2 YYDKDF (reference sequence). Deletions cut 3 bases from V and 7 bases from J, with 19 bases between. The CDR3 bases are TGTGCCACCAGCAGGGCCCCTACTCTACCGGGAAATGAGCAGTTCTTC. Translated, it gives CATSRAPTLPGNEQFF.

This clone showed up just a few times. This chain joins TRBV2 and TRBJ2-4; D may be TRBD1 (5 bases). CDR1 is SNHLY and CDR2 is FYNNEI in the germline V gene. This CDR3 comprises 11 residues. The V end lost 6 bases, the J end lost 10 bases, and 10 bases lay between the germline ends. CDR3 residues: CASRTQGIQYF. CDR3 DNA: TGTGCCAGCAGAACCCAGGGAATTCAGTACTTC.

This clone was counted a few times. The chain uses TRBV5-1 and TRBJ2-7, with D maybe TRBD2 (6 bases). Germline V gene lookup returns CDR1 SGHRS and CDR2 YFSETQ. Trimming removed 3 bases from V and 4 bases from J, with 17 bases in between. The CDR3 runs to 15 residues. DNA for the CDR3: TGCGCCAGCAGCTGGGGTAGCGGAGGAAGTTACGAGCAGTACTTC. Encoded protein: CASSWGSGGSYEQYF.

This clone came up a few times. The rearrangement uses TRBV30 and TRBJ2-7; D unresolved. The CDR3 is 15 amino acids. V was trimmed by 0 bases and J by 0 bases, leaving 12 bases between them. Germline CDR1 GTSNPN, CDR2 SVGIG (reference sequence). The CDR3, as DNA: TGTGCCTGGAGTGTACTACCGGGCCTCTCCTACGAGCAGTACTTC. Translation: CAWSVLPGLSYEQYF.

The CDR3 reads CASSFLTGSYEQYF. The CDR3 DNA sequence: TGTGCCAGCAGCTTTCTGACAGGCTCCTACGAGCAGTACTTC. The chain is built from TRBV7-2 and TRBJ2-7; the D gene is possibly TRBD1 (6 bases). The CDR3 runs 14 residues. The V gene's germline CDR1 is SGHTA and CDR2 FQGNSA. The germline V and J ends were trimmed by 3 bases and 0 bases, with 9 bases remaining between them.